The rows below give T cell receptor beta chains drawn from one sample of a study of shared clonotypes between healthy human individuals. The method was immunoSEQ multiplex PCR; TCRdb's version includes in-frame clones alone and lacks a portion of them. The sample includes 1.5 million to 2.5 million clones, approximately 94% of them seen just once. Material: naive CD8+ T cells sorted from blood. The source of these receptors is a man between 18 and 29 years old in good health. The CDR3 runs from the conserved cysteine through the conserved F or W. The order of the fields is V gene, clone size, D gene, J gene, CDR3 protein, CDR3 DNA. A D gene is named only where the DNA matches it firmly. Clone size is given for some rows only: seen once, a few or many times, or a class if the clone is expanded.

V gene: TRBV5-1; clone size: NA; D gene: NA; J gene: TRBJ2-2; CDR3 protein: CASSPAHPNTGELFF; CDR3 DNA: TGCGCCAGCAGCCCTGCCCACCCGAACACCGGGGAGCTGTTTTTT
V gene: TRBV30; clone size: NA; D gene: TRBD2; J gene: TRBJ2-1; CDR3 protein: CAWSGLAGGLYEQFF; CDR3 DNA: TGTGCCTGGAGCGGACTAGCGGGAGGTCTCTATGAGCAGTTCTTC
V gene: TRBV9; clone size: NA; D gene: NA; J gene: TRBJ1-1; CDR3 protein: CASSVEHRGEAFF; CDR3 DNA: TGTGCCAGCAGCGTAGAACATCGGGGGGAAGCTTTCTTT
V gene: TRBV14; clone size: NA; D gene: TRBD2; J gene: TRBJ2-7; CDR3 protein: CASGLAGYEQYF; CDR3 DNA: TGTGCCAGTGGACTAGCGGGGTACGAGCAGTACTTC
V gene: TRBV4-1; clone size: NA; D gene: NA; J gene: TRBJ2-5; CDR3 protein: CASSPGGGQGEETQYF; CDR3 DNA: TGCGCCAGCAGCCCGGGGGGGGGACAGGGAGAAGAGACCCAGTACTTC
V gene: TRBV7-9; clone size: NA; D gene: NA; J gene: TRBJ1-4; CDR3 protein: CASSFGQTNEKLFF; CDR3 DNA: TGTGCCAGCAGCTTCGGACAGACTAATGAAAAACTGTTTTTT
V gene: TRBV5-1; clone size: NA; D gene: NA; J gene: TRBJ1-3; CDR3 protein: CASSLEQEGTGNTIYF; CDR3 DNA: TGCGCCAGCAGCTTGGAACAGGAGGGGACTGGAAACACCATATATTTT
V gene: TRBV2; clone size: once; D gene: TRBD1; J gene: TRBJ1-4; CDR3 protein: CASSDRDWVEKLFF; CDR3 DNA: TGTGCCAGCTCGGACAGGGACTGGGTTGAAAAACTGTTTTTT
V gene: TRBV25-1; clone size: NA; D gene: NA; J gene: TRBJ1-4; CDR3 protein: CASSLLVPDSATNEKLFF; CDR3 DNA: TGTGCCAGCAGTCTACTCGTTCCCGACAGCGCAACTAATGAAAAACTGTTTTTT
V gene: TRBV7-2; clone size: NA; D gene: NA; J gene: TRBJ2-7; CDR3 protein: CASSLVIRGEQYF; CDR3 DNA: TGTGCCAGCAGCTTAGTTATACGGGGGGAGCAGTACTTC
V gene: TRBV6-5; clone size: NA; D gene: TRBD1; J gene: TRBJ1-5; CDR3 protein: CASSRGQNQPQHF; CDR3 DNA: TGTGCCAGCAGTAGGGGACAGAATCAGCCCCAGCATTTT
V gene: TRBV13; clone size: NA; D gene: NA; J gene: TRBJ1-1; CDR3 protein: CASSPFNTEAFF; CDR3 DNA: TGTGCCAGCAGCCCTTTTAATACTGAAGCTTTCTTT
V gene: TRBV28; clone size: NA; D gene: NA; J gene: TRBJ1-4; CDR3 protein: CASRPEGLREKLFF; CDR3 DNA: TGTGCCAGCAGACCCGAGGGGTTAAGGGAAAAACTGTTTTTT
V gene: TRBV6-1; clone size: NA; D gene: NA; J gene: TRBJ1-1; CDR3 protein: CASSALGIDEAFF; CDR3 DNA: TGTGCCAGCAGTGCTCTGGGGATTGATGAAGCTTTCTTT
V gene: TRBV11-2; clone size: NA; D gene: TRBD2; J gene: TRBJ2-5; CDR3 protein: CASSLGSSGGETQYF; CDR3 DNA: TGTGCCAGCAGCTTAGGATCTAGCGGCGGGGAGACCCAGTACTTC
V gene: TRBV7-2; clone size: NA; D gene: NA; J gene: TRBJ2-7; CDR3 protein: CASSHVRDEQYF; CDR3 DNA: TGTGCCAGCAGCCATGTCAGGGACGAGCAGTACTTC
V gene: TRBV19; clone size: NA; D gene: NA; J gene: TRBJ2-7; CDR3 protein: CASSIGGQAYEQYF; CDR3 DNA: TGTGCCAGTAGTATAGGAGGTCAGGCCTACGAGCAGTACTTC
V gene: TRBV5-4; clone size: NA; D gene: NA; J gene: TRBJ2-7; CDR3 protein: CASSLGKSYEQYF; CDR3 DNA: TGTGCCAGCAGCTTAGGGAAATCCTACGAGCAGTACTTC
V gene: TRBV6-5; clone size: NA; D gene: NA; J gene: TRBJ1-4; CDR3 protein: CASSGTFATNEKLFF; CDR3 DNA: TGTGCCAGCAGTGGGACCTTTGCAACTAATGAAAAACTGTTTTTT
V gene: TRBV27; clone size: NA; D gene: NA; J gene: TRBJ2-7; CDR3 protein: CASSFSTGWNEQYF; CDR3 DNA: TGTGCCAGCAGTTTTTCCACCGGGTGGAACGAGCAGTACTTC
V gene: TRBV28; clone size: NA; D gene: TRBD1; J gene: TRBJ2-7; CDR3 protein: CASSFPGTGFYEQYF; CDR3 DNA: TGTGCCAGCAGTTTTCCCGGGACAGGTTTCTACGAGCAGTACTTC
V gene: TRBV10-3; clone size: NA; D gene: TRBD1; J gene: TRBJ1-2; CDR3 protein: CAISESKMTGGNLGYTF; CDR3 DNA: TGTGCCATCAGTGAGTCAAAGATGACAGGGGGCAACCTTGGCTACACCTTC
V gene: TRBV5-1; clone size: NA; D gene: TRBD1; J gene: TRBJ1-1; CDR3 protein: CASSSTGARMNTEAFF; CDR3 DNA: TGCGCCAGCAGCTCGACAGGGGCGAGGATGAACACTGAAGCTTTCTTT
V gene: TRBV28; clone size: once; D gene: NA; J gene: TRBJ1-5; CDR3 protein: CASSPRQPNQPQHF; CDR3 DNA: TGTGCCAGCAGTCCCCGACAACCTAATCAGCCCCAGCATTTT
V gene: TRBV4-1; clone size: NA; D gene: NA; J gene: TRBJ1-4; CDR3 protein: CASSQEGFGGRNEKLFF; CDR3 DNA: TGCGCCAGCAGCCAAGAGGGCTTCGGGGGGAGGAATGAAAAACTGTTTTTT
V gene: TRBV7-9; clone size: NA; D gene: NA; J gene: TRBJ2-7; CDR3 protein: CASSLADSDYEQYF; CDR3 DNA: TGTGCCAGCAGCTTAGCCGACAGCGACTACGAGCAGTACTTC
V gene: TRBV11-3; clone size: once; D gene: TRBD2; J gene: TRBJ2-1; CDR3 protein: CASSHGLALYNEQFF; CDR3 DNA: TGTGCCAGCAGCCACGGACTAGCGCTCTACAATGAGCAGTTCTTC
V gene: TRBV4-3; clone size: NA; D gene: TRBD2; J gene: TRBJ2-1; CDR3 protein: CASSQDGLAGGNEQFF; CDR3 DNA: TGCGCCAGCAGCCAAGATGGACTAGCGGGGGGCAATGAGCAGTTCTTC
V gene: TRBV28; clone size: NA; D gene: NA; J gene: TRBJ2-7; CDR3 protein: CASSPGGPVTEQYF; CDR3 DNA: TGTGCCAGCAGCCCCGGGGGGCCTGTTACCGAGCAGTACTTC
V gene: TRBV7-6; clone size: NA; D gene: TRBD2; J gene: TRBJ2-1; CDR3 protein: CASSLWRGFTTDNEQFF; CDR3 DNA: TGTGCCAGCAGCTTATGGCGGGGGTTCACCACGGATAATGAGCAGTTCTTC
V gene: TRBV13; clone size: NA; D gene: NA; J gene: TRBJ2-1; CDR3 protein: CASSLVGLNYNEQFF; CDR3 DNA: TGTGCCAGCAGCTTAGTCGGACTTAATTACAATGAGCAGTTCTTC
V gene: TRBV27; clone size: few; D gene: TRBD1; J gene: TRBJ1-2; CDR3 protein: CASSFPGQGVYGYTF; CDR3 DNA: TGTGCCAGCAGTTTCCCGGGACAGGGGGTCTATGGCTACACCTTC
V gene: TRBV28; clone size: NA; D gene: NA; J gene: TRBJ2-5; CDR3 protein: CASSTWETQYF; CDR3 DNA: TGTGCCAGCAGTACCTGGGAGACCCAGTACTTC
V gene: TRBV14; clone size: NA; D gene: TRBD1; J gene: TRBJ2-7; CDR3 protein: CASSPLDRDSYEQYF; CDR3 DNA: TGTGCCAGCAGCCCCCTGGACAGGGATTCCTACGAGCAGTACTTC
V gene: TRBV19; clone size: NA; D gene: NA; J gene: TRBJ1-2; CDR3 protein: CASSISDGDYGYTF; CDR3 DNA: TGTGCCAGTAGTATTTCAGACGGGGACTATGGCTACACCTTC
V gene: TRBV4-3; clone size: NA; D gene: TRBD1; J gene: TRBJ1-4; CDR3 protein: CASSQDEDRVFGPEKLFF; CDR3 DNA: TGCGCCAGCAGCCAAGATGAGGACAGGGTTTTTGGACCCGAAAAACTGTTTTTT
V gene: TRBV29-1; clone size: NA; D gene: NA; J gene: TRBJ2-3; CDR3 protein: CSVDGSGPTDTQYF; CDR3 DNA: TGCAGCGTTGATGGTAGCGGCCCCACAGATACGCAGTATTTT
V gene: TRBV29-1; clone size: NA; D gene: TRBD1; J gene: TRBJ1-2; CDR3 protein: CSVESDGTDYYGYTF; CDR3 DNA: TGCAGCGTTGAATCAGACGGGACAGATTACTATGGCTACACCTTC
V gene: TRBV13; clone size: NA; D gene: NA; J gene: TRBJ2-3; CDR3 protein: CASSPQGPRTDTQYF; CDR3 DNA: TGTGCCAGCAGCCCCCAAGGGCCCCGCACAGATACGCAGTATTTT
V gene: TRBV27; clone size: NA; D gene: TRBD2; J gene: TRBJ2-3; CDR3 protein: CASSLLRPSGGTDTQYF; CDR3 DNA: TGTGCCAGCAGTTTATTAAGGCCTAGCGGGGGCACAGATACGCAGTATTTT
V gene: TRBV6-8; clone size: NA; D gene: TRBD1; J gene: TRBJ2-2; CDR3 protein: CASSWSDRGAGELFF; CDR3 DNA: TGTGCCAGCAGTTGGTCCGACAGGGGGGCCGGGGAGCTGTTTTTT
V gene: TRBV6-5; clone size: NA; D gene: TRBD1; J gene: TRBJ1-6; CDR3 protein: CASRTGQGNNSPLHF; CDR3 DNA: TGTGCCAGCAGAACGGGACAGGGGAATAATTCACCCCTCCACTTT
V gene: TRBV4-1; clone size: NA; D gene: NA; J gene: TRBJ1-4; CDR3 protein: CASSHYQQTALQEKLFF; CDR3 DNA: TGCGCCAGCAGCCACTATCAACAGACAGCCCTACAGGAAAAACTGTTTTTT
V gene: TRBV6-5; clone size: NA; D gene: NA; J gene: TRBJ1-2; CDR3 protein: CASSYSNTPGYGYTF; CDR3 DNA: TGTGCCAGCAGTTACTCGAACACCCCGGGCTATGGCTACACCTTC
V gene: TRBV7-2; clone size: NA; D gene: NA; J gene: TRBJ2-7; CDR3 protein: CASSLIRSYEQYF; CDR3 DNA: TGTGCCAGCAGCTTAATCCGGTCCTACGAGCAGTACTTC
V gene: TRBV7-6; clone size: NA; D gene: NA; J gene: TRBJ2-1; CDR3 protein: CASSLERVSYNEQFF; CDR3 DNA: TGTGCCAGCAGCTTAGAGCGAGTTTCCTACAATGAGCAGTTCTTC
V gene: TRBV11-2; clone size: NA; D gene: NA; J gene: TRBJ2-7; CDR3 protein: CASSPGSAYEQYF; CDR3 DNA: TGTGCCAGCAGCCCAGGGTCCGCCTACGAGCAGTACTTC
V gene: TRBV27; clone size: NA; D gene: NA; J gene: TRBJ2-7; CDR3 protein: CASSPTRSSYEQYF; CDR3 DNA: TGTGCCAGCAGTCCCACCCGTAGCTCCTACGAGCAGTACTTC
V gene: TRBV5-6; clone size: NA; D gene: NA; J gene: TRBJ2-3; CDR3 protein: CASSLGGGRADTQYF; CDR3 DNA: TGTGCCAGCAGCTTGGGCGGGGGCCGAGCAGATACGCAGTATTTT
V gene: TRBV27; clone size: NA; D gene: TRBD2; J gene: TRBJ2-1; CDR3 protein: CASSALGGGNNEQFF; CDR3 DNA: TGTGCCAGCAGTGCCCTCGGGGGAGGGAACAATGAGCAGTTCTTC
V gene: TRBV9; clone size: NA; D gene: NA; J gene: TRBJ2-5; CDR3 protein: CASSPWGGTQETQYF; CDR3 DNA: TGTGCCAGCAGCCCTTGGGGGGGCACCCAAGAGACCCAGTACTTC
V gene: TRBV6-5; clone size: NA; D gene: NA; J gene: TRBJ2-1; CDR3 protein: CASSYSITRSYNEQFF; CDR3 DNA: TGTGCCAGCAGTTACTCGATTACGCGCTCCTACAATGAGCAGTTCTTC
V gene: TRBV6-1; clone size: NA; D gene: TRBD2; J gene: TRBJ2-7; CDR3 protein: CATAGGSYEQYF; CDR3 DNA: TGTGCCACGGCGGGGGGCTCCTACGAGCAGTACTTC
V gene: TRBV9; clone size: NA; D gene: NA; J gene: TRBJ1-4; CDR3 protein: CASSVGAGHEKLFF; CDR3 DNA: TGTGCCAGCAGCGTGGGAGCAGGGCATGAAAAACTGTTTTTT
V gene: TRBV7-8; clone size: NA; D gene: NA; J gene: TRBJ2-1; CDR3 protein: CASSLRGEKDEQFF; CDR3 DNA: TGTGCCAGCAGCTTACGGGGAGAGAAGGATGAGCAGTTCTTC
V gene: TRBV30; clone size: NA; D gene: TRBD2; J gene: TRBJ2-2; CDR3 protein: CAWSGIRILAGEQNTGELFF; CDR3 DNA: TGTGCCTGGAGTGGAATTAGGATACTAGCGGGAGAACAGAACACCGGGGAGCTGTTTTTT